One sample yielded the 16 T cell receptor beta chains listed below, sequenced in a study of T cells in Graves' hyperthyroidism and ophthalmopathy. The source material, RNA transcripts, was used to amplify TCR beta CDR3 regions. Using the HTBI primer set, a first-round RT-PCR was run on the TCR CDR3. Using its own MiXCR run on the multiplex PCR reads, TCRdb lists one record per CDR3 protein. Found here are hundreds of thousands of distinct CDR3 sequences, 30% to 40% of them singletons; the top ten hold roughly 31%. Material for sequencing was blood. Every receptor here comes from a woman aged 40 to 50 with Graves' hyperthyroidism.

The genes are TRBV25-1 and TRBJ1-3; perhaps TRBD1 as D (5 bases). The germline CDR1 and CDR2 sequences are MGHDK and SYGVNS. The ends were cut back, 8 bases at V and 2 bases at J, with 10 bases in the middle. The CDR3 extends over 13 amino acids. The CDR3 nucleotides are TGTGCCAGCGTATCACAGGCTGGAAACACCATATATTTT. Translating gives CASVSQAGNTIYF.

This clonotype was seen repeatedly, ten times or more. The V gene is TRBV20-1, the J gene TRBJ1-2; D is possibly TRBD1 (6 bases). Germline loops: CDR1 DFQATT, CDR2 SNEGSKA (reference sequence). CDR3 length: 11 residues. The CDR3: CRAGAAYGYTF. The DNA of the CDR3 is TGCAGGGCAGGGGCAGCCTATGGCTACACCTTC.

This clonotype was counted a few times. The CDR3 reads CASSYTGQVGQPQHF. CDR3 coding DNA: TGTGCCAGCAGTTACACCGGACAGGTCGGACAGCCCCAGCATTTT. V is TRBV6-2 or TRBV6-3 and J is TRBJ1-5; 7 nucleotides agree with TRBD1. The CDR3 has 15 amino acids. V dropped 2 bases and J dropped 7; count of bases not matched to a gene: 8. Germline V gene data show CDR1 as MNHEY and CDR2 as SVGEGT.

Ten or more counts support this clonotype. The V gene is TRBV27, the J gene TRBJ2-5; 7 bases align to TRBD1. Germline V CDR1 and CDR2: MNHEY, SMNVEV (reference sequence). The V segment lost 6 bases and the J segment 5 bases; nucleotides outside the gene matches: 6. The CDR3 has 13 residues. The CDR3 DNA reads TGTGCCAGCAGACGACAGGGCGGGGAGACCCAGTACTTC. As protein: CASRRQGGETQYF.

Points on this clonotype: Relative to the germline gene, one junction end is altered; a read error may explain this. V usage is TRBV12-3 or TRBV12-4 and J usage is TRBJ1-2; the D gene is possibly TRBD1 (5 bases). The CDR3 has 12 residues. CDR3 amino acids: CASSLGTYDYTF. CDR3 nucleotides: TGTGCCAGCAGTTTGGGGACCTATGACTACACCTTC.

This rearrangement joins TRBV7-9 to TRBJ2-7; D unclear. The V gene lost 5 bases and the J gene lost 1 base, with 9 bases spanning the gap. CDR1 and CDR2 from the germline V gene are SEHNR and FQNEAQ (reference sequence). CDR3 length equals 13 residues. CDR3 loop: CASSTQISYEQYF. CDR3 DNA: TGTGCCAGCAGCACACAGATTTCCTACGAGCAGTACTTC.

About this clonotype itself: A much larger clone differs from this one at a single base, so this may be a read error. Given the absence of the conserved phenylalanine or tryptophan at the CDR3 end, a read error is likely. The chain joins TRBV12-3 or TRBV12-4 to TRBJ2-7, with TRBD1 identical over 7 bases. This CDR3 comprises 13 residues. With 4 bases clipped from V and 7 bases from J, the junction kept 7 bases outside the gene matches. DNA of the CDR3: TGTGCCAGCAGTTCGACAGGGACGGGGGAGCAGTACTCC. Translated, it gives CASSSTGTGEQYS.

This clonotype was seen ten or more times. The V call is TRBV9, the J call TRBJ1-2; TRBD1 aligns across 10 bases. Germline V gene data show CDR1 as SGDLS and CDR2 as YYNGEE. V trimming: 4 bases; J trimming: 4 bases; junction bases outside the gene matches: 13. The CDR3 totals 17 residues. The CDR3 spells CASSRGTGVRLSYGYTF. CDR3 sequence (DNA): TGTGCCAGCAGCAGGGGGACAGGGGTAAGGCTCAGCTATGGCTACACCTTC.

The chain has TRBV19 and TRBJ2-2; D uncertain. The V end lost 3 bases, the J end lost 8 bases, and 10 bases lay between the germline ends. The germline CDR1 and CDR2 sequences are LNHDA and SQIVND (reference sequence). The CDR3 is 13 amino acids. The CDR3 reads CASSMGIVGELFF. Here the CDR3 DNA reads TGTGCCAGTAGTATGGGCATCGTTGGGGAGCTGTTTTTT.

This clonotype was counted many times. V and J are TRBV12-3 or TRBV12-4 and TRBJ1-5, with 7 bases matching TRBD1. V lost 6 bases to trimming and J lost 4 bases; unmatched junction nucleotides: 6. The CDR3 has 14 amino acids. The CDR3 protein is CASREGAGNQPQHF. For the CDR3, the DNA is TGTGCCAGCAGAGAGGGGGCAGGAAATCAGCCCCAGCATTTT.

This clonotype was observed a handful of times. Just one base apart from a much larger clone, this may be a read error. The chain combines TRBV29-1 with TRBJ1-1; D perhaps matches TRBD1 (6 bases). The V and J ends lost 4 bases and 2 bases respectively, with 20 bases between them. The CDR3 sequence is 16 residues long. Germline assignment: CDR1 SQVTM and CDR2 ANQGSEA. CDR3 sequence (DNA): TGCAGCGTTGGAGGGGGGGTAGGTAATGATAACACTGAAGCTTTCTTT. Its translation: CSVGGGVGNDNTEAFF.

This clonotype was detected ten times or more. The chain combines TRBV20-1 with TRBJ2-6, with D perhaps matching TRBD1 (6 bases). V was pared by 3 bases and J by 0 bases, with 12 bases between. CDR1 is DFQATT, CDR2 SNEGSKA, per germline (reference sequence). The CDR3 has 16 residues. The CDR3 DNA reads TGCAGTGCTAGGACAGGCCGGTCCTCTGGGGCCAACGTCCTGACTTTC. Amino acids: CSARTGRSSGANVLTF.

This clonotype showed up just a few times. The rearrangement joins TRBV11-2 to TRBJ2-5, with a possible D match to TRBD1 (6 bases). From germline, CDR1 is SGHAT and CDR2 FQNNGV. The ends were cut back, 7 bases at V and 3 bases at J, with 9 bases in the middle. The CDR3 covers 12 residues. The CDR3 protein is CASNHREETQYF. Here the CDR3 DNA reads TGTGCCAGCAACCACAGGGAAGAGACCCAGTACTTC.

This clonotype was seen at least ten times. The chain combines TRBV7-2 with TRBJ1-1, with 9 bases lining up with TRBD1. V trimming: 0 bases; J trimming: 11 bases; junction bases outside the gene matches: 4. Germline CDR1 and CDR2: SGHTA and FQGNSA. This CDR3 has 13 residues. The CDR3 nucleotides read TGTGCCAGCAGCTTAGCATGGACAGGGGAGGCTTTCTTT. Protein: CASSLAWTGEAFF.

This clonotype has at least ten counts. The rearrangement links TRBV20-1 to TRBJ2-7, with 8 bases matching TRBD1. CDR1 is DFQATT, CDR2 SNEGSKA, per germline (reference sequence). The CDR3 consists of 13 residues. The V and J ends lost 0 bases and 7 bases, in that order; junction bases with no gene match: 5. The CDR3: CSARDHRGWEQYF. The DNA for the CDR3 is TGCAGTGCTAGAGATCACAGGGGGTGGGAGCAGTACTTC.

Ten or more counts support this clonotype. The V call is TRBV7-2, the J call TRBJ2-7; D is possibly TRBD2 (5 bases). V lost 10 bases and J lost 0, with 16 bases in between. The CDR3 is made up of 14 amino acids. The germline V gene encodes CDR1 SGHTA and CDR2 FQGNSA. The CDR3 spells CATRTLASSYEQYF. CDR3 coding DNA: TGTGCCACCAGGACCTTAGCGAGCTCCTACGAGCAGTACTTC.